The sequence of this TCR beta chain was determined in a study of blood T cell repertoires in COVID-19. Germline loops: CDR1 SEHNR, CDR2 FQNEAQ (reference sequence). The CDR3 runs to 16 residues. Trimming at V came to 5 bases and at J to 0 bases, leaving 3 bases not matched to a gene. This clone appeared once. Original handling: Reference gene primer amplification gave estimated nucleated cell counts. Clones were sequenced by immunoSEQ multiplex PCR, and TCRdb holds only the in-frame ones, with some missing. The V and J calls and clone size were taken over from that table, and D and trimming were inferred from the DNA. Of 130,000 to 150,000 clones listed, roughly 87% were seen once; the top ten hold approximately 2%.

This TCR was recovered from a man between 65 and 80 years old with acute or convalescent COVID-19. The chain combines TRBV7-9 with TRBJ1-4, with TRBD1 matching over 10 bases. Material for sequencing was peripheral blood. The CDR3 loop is CASSPGQGATNEKLFF. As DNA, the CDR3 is TGTGCCAGCAGCCCTGGACAGGGGGCAACTAATGAAAAACTGTTTTTT. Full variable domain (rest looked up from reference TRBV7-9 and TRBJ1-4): DTGVSQNPRHKITKRGQNVTFRCDPISEHNRLYWYRQTLGQGPEFLTYFQNEAQLEKSRLLSDRFSAERPKGSFSTLEIQRTEQGDSAMYLCASSPGQGATNEKLFFGSGTQLSVL.